This T cell receptor beta chain was sequenced during a study of beta chain features in type 1 diabetes (dated by TCRdb to between 2017 and 2018). For the wider study: Patients and healthy donors did not differ in mean age, gender distribution, total cell number or subset yield. A total of around 110,000,000 sorted cells were examined across all samples, and RNA yield correlated strongly with the number of cells per subset. In the study, recently diagnosed type 1 diabetes patients and matched healthy donors were compared on the TCRB repertoires of their sorted circulating CD4+ T cell subsets. Naive and central memory subsets were obtained from all 30 or so donors, but regulatory and stem cell-like memory subsets were isolated from only 8 patients and roughly eight healthy donors. The investigation overall reported the following: At VDJ recombination sites, patients with type 1 diabetes made fewer insertions and deleted more nucleotides, a pattern implying thymic rearrangement abnormalities. Because cDNA was sequenced instead of genomic DNA, activated cells with high expression could be over-represented, although the groups did not differ in activation or CD3 levels. Only small numbers of individuals were included in the HLA sub-analyses, which left unresolved whether HLA type had any influence on TCRB rearrangement. Shorter templates might have been favored by PCR, but patient and control samples were amplified and corrected together, so both groups would have been affected equally by any skew. A moderate but significant shortening of TCRB CDR3 length was observed in type 1 diabetes patients in all four CD4+ subsets. The naive, central memory and regulatory TCRB repertoires appeared to resemble one another more closely among patients than among healthy donors.

With respect to this clone: This receptor's antigen is unknown. No base quality information exists; no much larger clone differs at one position.

The High Capacity cDNA Reverse Transcription Kit was used to reverse transcribe all of the isolated RNA, meaning that expressed TCRB transcripts were what got sequenced. Naive, central memory and regulatory T cell samples underwent deep immunoSEQ sequencing, averaging around 4 million total reads per sample. Sorted cells were lysed in RLT buffer and RNA was extracted with DNase-treated RNeasy Micro or Mini kits, depending on cell number. Each cell subset was processed on its own to prevent cross-contamination, while patient and healthy donor samples were processed together. TCRB sequences were amplified from cDNA with the immunoSEQ multiplex PCR, producing 87-bp fragments spanning the CDR3 region. Sequencing of the amplicons was performed on the Illumina HiSeq platform. The original methods were these. PCR bias was corrected computationally using synthetic template baselines, and reads within Hamming distance 2 were collapsed, with unmergeable singletons discarded. Reads were aligned against IMGT so that V, D and J genes, CDR3 length and insertions or deletions at six rearrangement sites could be assigned. Clonotype counts were normalized to sorted cell number within each subset before computing true diversity and Gini coefficients with the tcR R package. The overlap coefficient, calculated on TCRB nucleotide sequences, was used to measure repertoire sharing. Out-of-frame TCRB sequences from naive cells were analyzed to stand in for the pre-selection repertoire. TCRdb carries this immuneACCESS record with in-frame sequences only. Its versions omit some clonotypes, under half of them owing to an unresolved V gene in the studies checked, with the rest unexplained. Clone size and V and J calls were adopted from that table, with D and trimming inferred from the DNA. This sample holds hundreds of thousands of clones; around an eighth were observed only once. The ten largest clones capture 0.015% to 0.02% of the sample.

Each donor gave one peripheral blood draw, approximately 110 mL on average, collected into heparinised tubes. A BD FACSAria II and a panel including CD45RO, CCR7, CD25, CD127, CD95 and CD27 were used to sort naive, central memory, regulatory and stem cell-like memory CD4+ T cells. Purity was above 95% for every sorted population. PBMCs were separated immediately by Lymphoprep density gradient centrifugation and were stained directly, without being cultured. Samples were stained and sorted in pairs, with one healthy donor and one patient per experiment, so that batch effects were minimized. Per the germline V gene, LGHNT is the CDR1 and FRNRAP is the CDR2. V loses 6 bases, J loses 1 base, and the germline ends lie 6 bases apart. The CDR3 numbers 13 residues from cysteine through phenylalanine. The CDR3 DNA has 39 bases and is translated from base 1.

This sequence uses TRBV12-5 and TRBJ2-2; there is no confident call for the D gene. The sequence came from a man aged 18 to 30 in good health. Material: naive CD4+ T cells from blood. This sample's cell subset or site label indicates: true naive CD4+ T cells. The DNA sequence is given as TGTGCTAGTGGGAGAGGGAACACCGGGGAGCTGTTTTTT. It translates to CASGRGNTGELFF.